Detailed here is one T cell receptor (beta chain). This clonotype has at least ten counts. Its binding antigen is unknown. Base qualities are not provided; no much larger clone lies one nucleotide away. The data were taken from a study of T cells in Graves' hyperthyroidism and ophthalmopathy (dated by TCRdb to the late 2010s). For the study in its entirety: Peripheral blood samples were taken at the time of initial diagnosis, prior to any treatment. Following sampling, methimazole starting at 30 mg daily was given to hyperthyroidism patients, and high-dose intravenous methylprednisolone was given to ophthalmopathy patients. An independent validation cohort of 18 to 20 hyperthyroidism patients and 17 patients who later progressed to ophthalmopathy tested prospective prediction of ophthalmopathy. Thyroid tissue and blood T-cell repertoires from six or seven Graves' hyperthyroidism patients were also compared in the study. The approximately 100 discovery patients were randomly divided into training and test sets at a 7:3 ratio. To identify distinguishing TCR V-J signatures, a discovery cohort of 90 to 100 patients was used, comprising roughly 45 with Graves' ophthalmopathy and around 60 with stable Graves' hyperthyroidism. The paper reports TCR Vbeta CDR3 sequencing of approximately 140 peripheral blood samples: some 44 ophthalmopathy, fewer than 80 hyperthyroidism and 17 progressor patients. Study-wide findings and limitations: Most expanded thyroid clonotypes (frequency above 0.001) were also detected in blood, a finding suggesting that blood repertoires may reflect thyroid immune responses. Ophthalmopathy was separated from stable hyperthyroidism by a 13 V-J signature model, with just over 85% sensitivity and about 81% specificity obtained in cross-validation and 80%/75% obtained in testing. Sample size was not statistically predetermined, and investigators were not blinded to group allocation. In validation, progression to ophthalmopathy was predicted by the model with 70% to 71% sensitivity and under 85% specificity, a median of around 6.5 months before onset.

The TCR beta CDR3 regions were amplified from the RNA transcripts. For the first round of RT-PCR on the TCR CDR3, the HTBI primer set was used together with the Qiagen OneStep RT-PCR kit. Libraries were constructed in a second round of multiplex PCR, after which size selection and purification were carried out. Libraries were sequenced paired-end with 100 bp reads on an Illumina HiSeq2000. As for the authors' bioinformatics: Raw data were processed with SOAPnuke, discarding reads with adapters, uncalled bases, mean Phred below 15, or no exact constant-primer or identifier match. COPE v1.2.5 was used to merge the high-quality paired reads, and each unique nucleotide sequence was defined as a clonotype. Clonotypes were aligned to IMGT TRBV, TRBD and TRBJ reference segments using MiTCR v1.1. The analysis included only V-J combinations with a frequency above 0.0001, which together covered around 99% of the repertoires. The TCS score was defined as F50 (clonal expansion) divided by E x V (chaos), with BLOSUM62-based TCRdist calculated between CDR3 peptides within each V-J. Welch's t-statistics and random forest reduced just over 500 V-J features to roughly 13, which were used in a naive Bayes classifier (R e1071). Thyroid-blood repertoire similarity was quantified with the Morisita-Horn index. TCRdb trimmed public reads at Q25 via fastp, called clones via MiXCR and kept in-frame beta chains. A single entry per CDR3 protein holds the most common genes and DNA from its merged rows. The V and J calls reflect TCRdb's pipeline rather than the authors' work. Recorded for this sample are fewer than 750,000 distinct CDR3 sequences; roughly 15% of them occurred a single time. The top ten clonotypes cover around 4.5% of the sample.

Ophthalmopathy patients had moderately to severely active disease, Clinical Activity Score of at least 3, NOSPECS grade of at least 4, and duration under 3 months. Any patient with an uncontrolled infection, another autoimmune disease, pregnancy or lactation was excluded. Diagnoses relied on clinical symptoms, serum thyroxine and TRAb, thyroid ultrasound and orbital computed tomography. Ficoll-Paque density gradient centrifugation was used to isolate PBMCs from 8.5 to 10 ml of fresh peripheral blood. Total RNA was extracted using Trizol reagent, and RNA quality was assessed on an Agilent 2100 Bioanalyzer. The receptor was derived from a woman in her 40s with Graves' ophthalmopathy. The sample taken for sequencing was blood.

The sequenced DNA: TGTGCCACCCAAGGGACAGTGTACGAGCAGTACTTC. Translated, it gives CATQGTVYEQYF. The chain is made from TRBV6-2 or TRBV6-3 and TRBJ2-7; a stretch of 7 junction bases matches TRBD1. Unmatched junction bases come to 7, with V trimmed by 10 bases and J by 4 bases. Including cysteine and phenylalanine, the CDR3 has 12 amino acids. This entry keeps only the CDR3 DNA: 36 bases, framed from base 1. In the germline V gene, CDR1 corresponds to MNHEY and CDR2 to SVGEGT.